A single sample gave rise to the 24 T cell receptor beta chains below, sequenced in a study of cytomegalovirus exposure and HLA in healthy donors. With 60 Vbeta and 13 Jbeta primers, the PCR was carried out. Clones were read by immunoSEQ multiplex PCR, and TCRdb kept only the in-frame ones, dropping some. The sample lists under 150,000 clones, 60% to 80% occurring once. Sequencing was done on a sample of PBMCs. The receptors shown here come from a woman aged 55-69 years in good health and CMV-seronegative.

J is TRBJ1-2 and V is TRBV6-5, with a weak D call TRBD1 (5 bases). The CDR3 extends over 12 amino acids. From germline, CDR1 is MNHEY and CDR2 SVGAGI. V lost 7 bases and J lost 7, with 13 bases in between. CDR3 region: CASNPQGGGYTF. The CDR3 bases are TGTGCCAGCAATCCGCAGGGCGGTGGCTACACCTTC.

As to this clone: Mismatch with germline at one junction end may stem from a read error. The chain links TRBV28 to TRBJ2-1, with 9 bases matching TRBD2. The CDR3 is 15 amino acids. The germline V gene has CDR1 MDHEN and CDR2 SYDVKM. CDR3 protein: CASSLTLAGYSEQFF. The CDR3 DNA is TGTGCCAGCAGTTTAACCCTAGCGGGGTACAGTGAGCAGTTCTTC.

The rearrangement joins TRBV11-2 to TRBJ1-2; no firm D call. The CDR3 is made up of 15 amino acids. From germline, CDR1 is SGHAT and CDR2 FQNNGV. The germline V and J ends were trimmed by 1 base and 7 bases, with 16 bases remaining between them. CDR3 residues: CASSLVKGVLSGYTF. DNA of the CDR3: TGTGCCAGCAGCTTAGTAAAAGGAGTCCTAAGTGGCTACACCTTC.

The V and J genes are TRBV4-1 and TRBJ2-5, with 10 bases identical to TRBD2. The junction had 1 base not matched to a gene; V was cut back by 2 bases and J by 4 bases. Germline-derived CDR1 and CDR2 are MGHRA and YSYEKL. CDR3 length equals 14 residues. This CDR3 reads CASSQTSGVETQYF. Written as DNA, the CDR3 is TGCGCCAGCAGCCAAACTAGCGGGGTAGAGACCCAGTACTTC.

This clone showed up just a few times. The chain couples TRBV19 to TRBJ2-5, with 7 bases matching TRBD2. This CDR3 region has 15 residues. V gave up 5 bases and J gave up 3 bases; unmatched junction bases: 9. Germline values: CDR1 LNHDA, CDR2 SQIVND (reference sequence). CDR3 bases: TGTGCCAGTAGTGCCCAGGGACGGGGGGAAGAGACCCAGTACTTC. Protein: CASSAQGRGEETQYF.

The rearrangement links TRBV7-9 to TRBJ1-2; D unresolved. Trimming cost V 1 base and J 6 bases, with 15 bases left between them. The V gene's germline CDR1 is SEHNR and CDR2 FQNEAQ (reference sequence). The CDR3 is 15 amino acids. The CDR3 coding sequence is TGTGCCAGCAGCTTAGGTCCGTCCCCACACCATGGCTACACCTTC. Its protein is CASSLGPSPHHGYTF. Full variable domain (outside the CDR3, taken from reference TRBV7-9 and TRBJ1-2): DTGVSQNPRHKITKRGQNVTFRCDPISEHNRLYWYRQTLGQGPEFLTYFQNEAQLEKSRLLSDRFSAERPKGSFSTLEIQRTEQGDSAMYLCASSLGPSPHHGYTFGSGTRLTVV.

The chain employs TRBV6-5 and TRBJ1-2; 7 bases line up with TRBD1. Germline V gene data show CDR1 as MNHEY and CDR2 as SVGAGI. V dropped 5 bases and J dropped 3; count of bases not matched to a gene: 3. The CDR3 is 13 residues long. Written as DNA, the CDR3 is TGTGCCAGCAGTCGAGGACAGGACTATGGCTACACCTTC. Translating it yields CASSRGQDYGYTF.

V gene TRBV28 combines with J gene TRBJ1-4; D gene unclear. CDR1 is MDHEN and CDR2 is SYDVKM in the germline V gene. The CDR3 extends over 15 amino acids. V was pared by 5 bases and J by 0 bases, with 10 bases between. This CDR3 is CASSPRSATNEKLFF. The CDR3 region has the DNA TGTGCCAGCAGTCCCCGATCAGCAACTAATGAAAAACTGTTTTTT.

The chain joins TRBV19 to TRBJ1-5; 7 nucleotides line up with TRBD1. CDR3 size: 13 residues. V trimming: 7 bases; J trimming: 7 bases; junction bases outside the gene matches: 7. Germline lookup yields CDR1 LNHDA and CDR2 SQIVND (reference sequence). CDR3 coding DNA: TGTGCCAGTAACGACAGGGCGGGGCAGCCCCAGCATTTT. Its protein product is CASNDRAGQPQHF.

The J gene is TRBJ2-7, the V gene TRBV15; 10 nucleotides match TRBD2. The V gene's germline CDR1 is LNHNV and CDR2 YYDKDF (reference sequence). The CDR3 consists of 16 residues. The trim removed 4 bases at V and 4 bases at J, leaving 10 bases unmatched. CDR3 amino acids: CATSTASGRAPYEQYF. In nucleotides, the CDR3 is TGTGCCACCAGCACCGCGAGCGGGAGGGCCCCTTACGAGCAGTACTTC.

Here the CDR3 reads CASSSSGGRYNEQFF. As DNA, the CDR3 is TGTGCCAGCAGCTCGAGCGGGGGGCGCTACAATGAGCAGTTCTTC. This chain links TRBV7-2 with TRBJ2-1; TRBD2 aligns across 9 bases. The ends lost 4 bases at V and 3 bases at J; junction bases unmatched: 4. The CDR3 loop spans 15 amino acids. The V gene's germline CDR1 is SGHTA and CDR2 FQGNSA. Full variable domain (remainder filled in from reference TRBV7-2 and TRBJ2-1): GAGVSQSPSNKVTEKGKDVELRCDPISGHTALYWYRQSLGQGLEFLIYFQGNSAPDKSGLPSDRFSAERTGGSVSTLTIQRTQQEDSAVYLCASSSSGGRYNEQFFGPGTRLTVL.

This rearrangement joins TRBV11-2 to TRBJ2-5, with TRBD2 matching over 7 bases. The J segment lost 7 bases and the V segment lost 1 base, leaving 9 bases of the junction unmatched. The germline V gene has CDR1 SGHAT and CDR2 FQNNGV. The CDR3 covers 15 residues. CDR3 amino acids: CASSLGGGSSGTQYF. In DNA, the CDR3 is TGTGCCAGCAGCTTAGGGGGGGGGTCTTCCGGGACCCAGTACTTC.

This rearrangement joins TRBV4-1 to TRBJ2-1; 7 bases map to TRBD1. Looked up from germline, CDR1 is MGHRA and CDR2 is YSYEKL. The CDR3 runs 16 residues. Losses at the gene ends were 3 bases for V and 2 bases for J; bases not matched to a gene: 7. CDR3 amino acids: CASSHPRGGTYNEQFF. In nucleotides, the CDR3 is TGCGCCAGCAGCCACCCAAGAGGGGGCACCTACAATGAGCAGTTCTTC.

The chain is built from TRBV6-1 and TRBJ1-2, with TRBD1 matching over 12 bases. CDR1 and CDR2 (germline): MNHNS, SASEGT. The CDR3 has 16 residues. The junction had 10 bases not matched to a gene; V was cut back by 4 bases and J by 7 bases. The CDR3 coding sequence is TGTGCCAGCAGTGTCACCCCGGGACAGGGGGCATTTGGCTACACCTTC. The encoded protein is CASSVTPGQGAFGYTF.

The V and J genes are TRBV28 and TRBJ1-2; a possible D gene is TRBD1 (5 bases). The CDR3 consists of 14 residues. Between the trimmed V and J ends, which lost 8 bases and 8 bases, there was a span of 21 bases. CDR1 MDHEN and CDR2 SYDVKM come from the germline V gene. The CDR3 protein is CASSQVRTPVGYTF. In nucleotides, the CDR3 is TGTGCCAGCTCCCAAGTTCGGACACCGGTGGGCTACACCTTC.

This rearrangement joins TRBV15 to TRBJ2-3; 8 bases map to TRBD1. The CDR3 contains 15 residues. CDR1 is LNHNV, CDR2 YYDKDF, per germline (reference sequence). The V segment lost 1 base and the J segment 7 bases; nucleotides outside the gene matches: 7. In DNA, the CDR3 is TGTGCCACCAGCAGAGCCCACCAGGGGGCAAATACGCAGTATTTT. It codes for CATSRAHQGANTQYF.

The chain joins TRBV7-6 to TRBJ2-1; 12 nucleotides match TRBD2. The CDR3 is made up of 16 amino acids. Germline trimming cut 1 base from V and 9 bases from J; bases unmatched to any gene: 7. CDR1 is SGHVS and CDR2 is FNYEAQ in the germline V gene. The DNA of the CDR3 is TGTGCCAGCAGCTTAGAAGGGCTAGCGGGGGGGGGTGAGCAGTTCTTC. Translation: CASSLEGLAGGGEQFF. Full variable domain (remainder filled in from reference TRBV7-6 and TRBJ2-1): GAGVSQSPRYKVTKRGQDVALRCDPISGHVSLYWYRQALGQGPEFLTYFNYEAQQDKSGLPNDRFSAERPEGSISTLTIQRTEQRDSAMYRCASSLEGLAGGGEQFFGPGTRLTVL.

This clone was found once. This sequence joins TRBV6-5 and TRBJ2-7; 12 nucleotides align to TRBD1. Looked up from germline, CDR1 is MNHEY and CDR2 is SVGAGI. The V and J ends lost 2 bases and 3 bases, in that order; junction bases with no gene match: 5. CDR3 length equals 16 residues. The CDR3 DNA sequence: TGTGCCAGCAGTTACAAGGGGACAGGGGGCGTCTACGAGCAGTACTTC. This codes for CASSYKGTGGVYEQYF.

J is TRBJ1-3 and V is TRBV15, with D maybe TRBD1 (5 bases). V lost 6 bases and J 0 bases, leaving 12 bases between the germline ends. The V gene's germline CDR1 is LNHNV and CDR2 YYDKDF (reference sequence). This CDR3 contains 15 residues. CDR3 sequence reads: CATRRGRTSGNTIYF. The CDR3, as DNA: TGTGCCACCAGACGGGGGAGGACCTCTGGAAACACCATATATTTT.

This clone has just one count. The J gene is TRBJ2-3, the V gene TRBV7-3, with 11 bases identical to TRBD1. There are 15 residues in the CDR3. CDR1 is SGHTA, CDR2 FQGTGA, per germline. Losses at the gene ends were 4 bases for V and 3 bases for J; bases not matched to a gene: 3. The DNA of the CDR3 is TGTGCCAGCAGCTGGACAGGGGGCATGACAGATACGCAGTATTTT. Translation: CASSWTGGMTDTQYF.

The chain carries TRBV18 and TRBJ1-5, with TRBD1 identical over 11 bases. There are 16 residues in the CDR3. Trimming at V came to 1 base and at J to 4 bases, leaving 3 bases not matched to a gene. Germline V gene lookup returns CDR1 KGHSH and CDR2 LQKENI. The CDR3 here is CASSPRGQGDNQPQHF. The CDR3 nucleotides read TGTGCCAGCTCACCACGGGGACAGGGGGATAATCAGCCCCAGCATTTT.

The gene calls are TRBV18 and TRBJ1-2; 9 bases map to TRBD1. The J segment lost 4 bases and the V segment lost 2 bases, leaving 8 bases of the junction unmatched. Germline V lookup: CDR1 KGHSH, CDR2 LQKENI. CDR3 length: 16 residues. CDR3 region: CASSPSGTGIPYGYTF. In DNA, the CDR3 is TGTGCCAGCTCACCATCCGGGACAGGGATACCCTATGGCTACACCTTC. Full variable domain (outside the CDR3, taken from reference TRBV18 and TRBJ1-2): NAGVMQNPRHLVRRRGQEARLRCSPMKGHSHVYWYRQLPEEGLKFMVYLQKENIIDESGMPKERFSAEFPKEGPSILRIQQVVRGDSAAYFCASSPSGTGIPYGYTFGSGTRLTVV.

The chain recombines TRBV28 with TRBJ1-5; D possibly corresponds to TRBD1 (6 bases). The germline gives CDR1 MDHEN, CDR2 SYDVKM. The V gene lost 5 bases and the J gene lost 11 bases, with 13 bases spanning the gap. The length of the CDR3 is 12 residues. In DNA form, the CDR3 reads TGTGCCAGCAGTGTACAGGGATCAGCCCAGCATTTT. It encodes CASSVQGSAQHF.

The V call is TRBV5-6, the J call TRBJ2-2; D is possibly TRBD1 (6 bases). This CDR3 spans 17 amino acids. V lost 3 bases, J lost 4 bases, and 19 bases lay in between. Germline lookup yields CDR1 SGHDT and CDR2 YYEEEE. In DNA form, the CDR3 reads TGTGCCAGCAGCTGGGGGCTGGGGGCGGTATTCACCGGGGAGCTGTTTTTT. Its translation: CASSWGLGAVFTGELFF.